A selection of T cell receptor beta chains follows, all from one sample in a study of human T cells and chemical hapten exposure. TCRdb re-called the RACE reads through MiXCR, storing one row per CDR3 protein. Among 96,000 or so distinct CDR3 sequences listed, approximately 9.3% were seen once. The material was whole blood, obtained in connection with sensitization to the hapten diphenylcyclopropenone (DPC). Source of these receptors: a woman between 40 and 55 years old with alopecia areata. Some clones in this sample may be carry-over from other donors' samples. The CDR3 runs from the conserved cysteine through the conserved F or W. A D gene is named only where the DNA matches it firmly. Some rows have no size entry. The others give once, few or many, or a class for an expanded clone.

>TRBJ1-6|TRBD1|many|TRBV7-6|15
TGTGCCAGCAGCCTCGGACAGGGACGAGCTTCACCCCTCCACTTT
CASSLGQGRASPLHF
>TRBJ2-3|-|many|TRBV7-2|15
TGTGCCAGCAGCCCCACGGGGGGCTTCACAGATACGCAGTATTTT
CASSPTGGFTDTQYF
>TRBJ1-5|-|few|TRBV20-1|13
TGCAGTGCTTTCGACAGTTCCTATCAGCCCCAGCATTTT
CSAFDSSYQPQHF
>TRBJ2-2|-|many|TRBV7-3|15
TGTGCCAGCAGCTTAACTGGCGCGAACACCGGGGAGCTGTTTTTT
CASSLTGANTGELFF
>TRBJ1-2|-|-|TRBV24-1|17
TGTGCCACCAGTGATCCCAGGACGGAAATAAGCAACTATGGCTACACCTTC
CATSDPRTEISNYGYTF
>TRBJ1-2|TRBD1|many|TRBV18|16
TGTGCCAGCTCACCTGGACAGGGGCGCACAACCTATGGCTACACCTTC
CASSPGQGRTTYGYTF
>TRBJ1-1|-|many|TRBV7-2|13
TGTGCCAGCAGCTTAGATCGCGGCACTGAAGCTTTCTTT
CASSLDRGTEAFF
>TRBJ2-7|-|-|TRBV28|14
TGTGCCAGCAGGGAACAGGTGTCCGGTTACGAGCAGTACTTC
CASREQVSGYEQYF
>TRBJ2-1|TRBD2|-|TRBV5-1|16
TGCGCCAGCAGCTTCACGGGCGGGAGCTCCTACAATGAGCAGTTCTTC
CASSFTGGSSYNEQFF
>TRBJ2-7|TRBD2|many|TRBV24-1|12
TGTGCCACCAGTAAGCGGGGCTACGAGCAGTACTTC
CATSKRGYEQYF
>TRBJ2-1|-|few|TRBV12-3/TRBV12-4|13
TGTGCCAGCAGTTTGGGGACCACCAATGAGCAGTTCTTC
CASSLGTTNEQFF
>TRBJ2-7|-|few|TRBV21-1|14
TGTGCCATCATCTCCGGGACAGGGCACTACGAGCAGTACTTC
CAIISGTGHYEQYF
>TRBJ2-1|-|-|TRBV11-2|15
TGTGCCAGCAGCTTCCTCCAGGGAACCCACAATGAGCAGTTCTTC
CASSFLQGTHNEQFF
>TRBJ1-2|-|many|TRBV25-1|16
TGTGCCAGCACTCCTGATTGGGGAAGAGGGGACTATGGCTACACCTTC
CASTPDWGRGDYGYTF
>TRBJ2-2|-|many|TRBV12-3/TRBV12-4|13
TGTGCCACCCGACCCGGCCCGGGCGGGGAGCTGTTTTTT
CATRPGPGGELFF
>TRBJ1-2|TRBD1|many|TRBV5-1|18
TGCGCCAGCAGCCAAGTTCGGACAGGGCTTAGCGGGGGCTATGGCTACACCTTC
CASSQVRTGLSGGYGYTF
>TRBJ2-7|-|many|TRBV5-6|17
TGTGCCAGCAGCTCATGGGATTACAGGGCGGGCGCCTACGAGCAGTACTTC
CASSSWDYRAGAYEQYF
>TRBJ2-7|-|few|TRBV5-1|12
TGCGCCAGCAGCCAGGACTTCTACGAGCAGTACTTC
CASSQDFYEQYF
>TRBJ2-5|TRBD1|many|TRBV6-6|14
TGTGCCAGCAGCCTGGACAGGGCCCAAGAGACCCAGTACTTC
CASSLDRAQETQYF
>TRBJ2-7|-|few|TRBV6-5|14
TGTGCCAGCAGTTACTCCGCCCTTACCTACGAGCAGTACTTC
CASSYSALTYEQYF
>TRBJ2-3|-|many|TRBV18|15
TGTGCCAGCTCACCGGACAACGCGGTTACAGATACGCAGTATTTT
CASSPDNAVTDTQYF
>TRBJ1-4|TRBD1|few|TRBV5-1|15
TGCGCCAGCAGCCTACAGGGGGCAACTAATGAAAAACTGTTTTTT
CASSLQGATNEKLFF
>TRBJ2-4|-|-|TRBV18|15
TGTGCCAGCTCACCAGCGGAGGCAGGGAAAAACATTCAGTACTTC
CASSPAEAGKNIQYF
>TRBJ2-7|-|few|TRBV4-3|16
TGCGCCAGCAGCCAAGGCCCCCGGGCTAGCGTCTACGAGCAGTACTTC
CASSQGPRASVYEQYF
>TRBJ2-1|-|-|TRBV9|17
TGTGCCAGCAGCGTAGACCCCCGCGGAGGGTCCTACAATGAGCAGTTCTTC
CASSVDPRGGSYNEQFF
>TRBJ1-2|-|many|TRBV19|16
TGTGCCAGTAGTATAGGCCTTAGCCCTGGTGAGGCGGGCTACACCTTC
CASSIGLSPGEAGYTF
>TRBJ1-1|-|many|TRBV7-9|13
TGTGCCAGCAGCTTAGTCGTGAACACTGAAGCTTTCTTT
CASSLVVNTEAFF
>TRBJ1-1|-|-|TRBV7-2|13
TGTGCCAGCAGCTTAGCCTTGCACACTGAAGCTTTCTTT
CASSLALHTEAFF
>TRBJ2-7|TRBD1|few|TRBV12-3/TRBV12-4|16
TGTGCCAGCAGTTTGTGGGGGGGACAGGGAACCTACGAGCAGTACTTC
CASSLWGGQGTYEQYF
>TRBJ2-2|-|-|TRBV29-1|13
TGCAGCCACGACGGCCCGGGGACCGGGGAGCTGTTTTTT
CSHDGPGTGELFF
>TRBJ2-5|TRBD1|-|TRBV12-3/TRBV12-4|15
TGTGCCAGCAGTACCCGACAGGGGCGGAGCGAGACCCAGTACTTC
CASSTRQGRSETQYF
>TRBJ1-1|TRBD1|many|TRBV6-5|12
TGTGCCAGCTACAGGGGGCGGACTGAAGCTTTCTTT
CASYRGRTEAFF
>TRBJ2-7|-|few|TRBV5-1|14
TGCGCCAGCAGCTTGGGACAGCCGCCGTACGAGCAGTACTTC
CASSLGQPPYEQYF
>TRBJ2-2|TRBD2|few|TRBV7-9|14
TGTGCCAACCGGGAGGAGTATGGCACCGGGGAGCTGTTTTTT
CANREEYGTGELFF
>TRBJ2-5|TRBD2|few|TRBV28|15
TGTGCCAGCAGTACCCTTAACCGGGGGGACGGGACCCAGTACTTC
CASSTLNRGDGTQYF
>TRBJ2-2|-|few|TRBV5-1|13
TGCGCCAGCAGCTTGGTCGTCGGCGGGGAGCTGTTTTTT
CASSLVVGGELFF
>TRBJ2-2|-|many|TRBV7-2|15
TGTGCCAGCAGCTTAGCCAGCCAGAACACCGGGGAGCTGTTTTTT
CASSLASQNTGELFF
>TRBJ2-2|TRBD2|-|TRBV28|15
TGTGCCAGCAGGTCGGGACTAGCGGGAACCGGGGAGCTGTTTTTT
CASRSGLAGTGELFF
>TRBJ1-1|TRBD1|few|TRBV29-1|13
TGCAGCGTCGGACAGGGCAGAAGGGCTGAAGCTTTCTTT
CSVGQGRRAEAFF
>TRBJ1-6|-|many|TRBV6-4|13
TGTGCCAGCATTGGACAAGACAATTCACCCCTCCACTTT
CASIGQDNSPLHF
>TRBJ2-7|TRBD1|many|TRBV12-3/TRBV12-4|14
TGTGCCAGCAGTTTCCCCGGACAGGGAAACGAGCAGTACTTC
CASSFPGQGNEQYF
>TRBJ2-1|TRBD2|once|TRBV27|18
TGTGCCAGCAGTTTCTATCCCCCTGGACTAGCGTCCTACAATGAGCAGTTCTTC
CASSFYPPGLASYNEQFF
>TRBJ2-3|-|-|TRBV11-3|12
TGTGCCAGCAGCTTTTCAGGGTATACGCAGTATTTT
CASSFSGYTQYF
>TRBJ2-1|-|many|TRBV18|15
TGTGCCAGCTCACGGGCCCCAGCACCGTTCGATGAGCAGTTCTTC
CASSRAPAPFDEQFF